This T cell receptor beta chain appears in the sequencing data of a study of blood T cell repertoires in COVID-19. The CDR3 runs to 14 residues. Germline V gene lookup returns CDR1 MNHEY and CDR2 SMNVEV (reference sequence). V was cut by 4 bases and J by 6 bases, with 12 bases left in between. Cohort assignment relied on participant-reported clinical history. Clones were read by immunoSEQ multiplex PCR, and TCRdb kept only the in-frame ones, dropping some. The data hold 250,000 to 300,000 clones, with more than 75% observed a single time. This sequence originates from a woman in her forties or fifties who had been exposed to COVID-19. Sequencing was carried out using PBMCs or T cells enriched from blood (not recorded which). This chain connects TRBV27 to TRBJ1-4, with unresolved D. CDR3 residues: CASSWAGWDEKLFF. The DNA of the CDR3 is TGTGCCAGCAGTTGGGCAGGCTGGGATGAAAAACTGTTTTTT. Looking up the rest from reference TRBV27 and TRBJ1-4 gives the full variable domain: EAQVTQNPRYLITVTGKKLTVTCSQNMNHEYMSWYRQDPGLGLRQIYYSMNVEVTDKGDVPEGYKVSRKEKRNFPLILESPSPNQTSLYFCASSWAGWDEKLFFGSGTQLSVL.